This T cell receptor beta chain stems from a study of OX40 agonist ivuxolimab in advanced cancers. The wider study: The dose-escalation cohort had hepatocellular carcinoma, melanoma, renal cell or head and neck cancer.

The table came from immunoSEQ multiplex PCR; TCRdb's copy has only in-frame clones and leaves some out. Among about 77,000 clones listed, less than 95% were seen once. In its sample, this clone was seen many times. No antigen is known for it. Study results and limitations: There was clonal expansion of CD4+ and CD8+ blood T cells by week 6 at 0.1 to 3.0 mg/kg. The specificity for antigen of the expanded peripheral T cells was not determined.

This CDR3 has 11 amino acids. Germline-derived CDR1 and CDR2 are SNHLY and FYNNEI. V lost 8 bases and J lost 7, with 11 bases in between. The starting material was CD4+ or CD8+ T cells sorted from blood, obtained in a trial of the OX40 agonist ivuxolimab. This clonotype was sampled from an adult with an advanced solid tumor such as melanoma, head and neck, liver or kidney cancer. The V gene is TRBV2, the J gene TRBJ2-5; D unresolved. The CDR3 DNA sequence: TGTGCCAGCGGGCCCGAGAGGACCCAGTACTTC. Encoded protein: CASGPERTQYF.